The 31 T cell receptor beta chains in this list originate from one sample, sequenced in a study of CD8 T cells in ankylosing spondylitis. TCRdb re-analysed the 5' RACE reads in MiXCR, keeping a single row per CDR3 protein. The sample has 350,000 or so distinct CDR3 sequences, 11% seen once. Material for sequencing was blood, either unsorted or a sorted T cell fraction (not recorded which). The receptors stem from a female donor with ankylosing spondylitis or in good health (not recorded which).

There are a few counts of this clonotype. A read error may be the cause here, since a much bigger clone is one base away. V gene TRBV20-1 combines with J gene TRBJ2-5; D is possibly TRBD2 (6 bases). The CDR3 length is 17 residues. Germline V gene lookup returns CDR1 DFQATT and CDR2 SNEGSKA (reference sequence). CDR3 bases: TGCTGTGCTAGGGTAGCGGACTCGGCCCTTTACCAAGAGACCCAGTACTTC. Translated, it gives CCARVADSALYQETQYF.

This clonotype was recorded many times. The V gene is TRBV5-1, the J gene TRBJ2-2, with 7 bases lining up with TRBD1. Germline V gives CDR1 SGHRS, CDR2 YFSETQ. V was clipped by 6 bases and J by 2 bases; unmatched bases: 4. The CDR3 spans 14 residues. This chain's CDR3 is CASTRDSNTGELFF. Here the CDR3 DNA reads TGCGCCAGCACCCGGGACAGCAACACCGGGGAGCTGTTTTTT.

Ten or more counts support this clonotype. The chain employs TRBV7-8 and TRBJ2-1, with D possibly TRBD2 on 6 matching bases. Trimming stripped 2 bases from V and 1 base from J, with 9 bases between. Per germline, CDR1 SGHVS and CDR2 FQNEAQ. The CDR3 runs to 15 residues. The CDR3 spells CASSLRRGSYNEQFF. The DNA for the CDR3 is TGTGCCAGCAGCTTAAGGCGGGGATCCTACAATGAGCAGTTCTTC. The variable domain in full, with the rest retrieved from reference TRBV7-8 and TRBJ2-1, is GAGVSQSPRYKVAKRGQDVALRCDPISGHVSLFWYQQALGQGPEFLTYFQNEAQLDKSGLPSDRFFAERPEGSVSTLKIQRTQQEDSAVYLCASSLRRGSYNEQFFGPGTRLTVL.

The genes are TRBV18 and TRBJ2-1; perhaps TRBD2 as D (5 bases). Germline V gene lookup returns CDR1 KGHSH and CDR2 LQKENI. Trimming left V 3 bases short and J 5 bases short, with 17 bases between. The CDR3 loop spans 16 amino acids. CDR3 nucleotide sequence: TGTGCCAGCTCACCGCGAGGGAAGCCTGGGAACAATGAGCAGTTCTTC. It translates to CASSPRGKPGNNEQFF.

Many counts were recorded for this clonotype. This rearrangement joins TRBV29-1 to TRBJ2-5; D possibly corresponds to TRBD1 (5 bases). The CDR3 sequence is 12 residues long. Germline CDR1 SQVTM, CDR2 ANQGSEA. V was trimmed by 2 bases and J by 2 bases, leaving 6 bases between them. CDR3 coding DNA: TGCAGCGTTGAAAGGGGTCAAGAGACCCAGTACTTC. Protein: CSVERGQETQYF.

This clonotype came up many times. This chain uses TRBV12-5 with TRBJ1-2, with a weak D call TRBD1 (5 bases). Per germline, CDR1 LGHNT and CDR2 FRNRAP. The CDR3 totals 14 residues. V was cut by 5 bases and J by 4 bases, with 14 bases left in between. CDR3 loop: CASGRETASYGYTF. CDR3 sequence (DNA): TGTGCTAGTGGTCGGGAGACAGCTTCCTATGGCTACACCTTC.

This clonotype was recorded many times. The chain couples TRBV12-3 or TRBV12-4 to TRBJ1-6; tentatively, D is TRBD1 (5 bases). V was pared by 5 bases and J by 10 bases, with 9 bases between. The CDR3 runs 12 residues. The CDR3 DNA sequence: TGTGCCAGCAGTAGGGAGGGGTCACCCCTCCACTTT. Translated, it gives CASSREGSPLHF.

Many counts were recorded for this clonotype. The CDR3 sequence is CSAGGGPNTEAFF. Here the CDR3 DNA reads TGCAGTGCTGGAGGGGGCCCGAACACTGAAGCTTTCTTT. The chain combines TRBV20-1 with TRBJ1-1, with 7 nucleotides matching TRBD1. CDR1 and CDR2 from the germline V gene are DFQATT and SNEGSKA (reference sequence). CDR3 length: 13 residues. The junction had 4 bases not matched to a gene; V was cut back by 5 bases and J by 1 base.

This clonotype was counted many times. The genes are TRBV10-3 and TRBJ2-2, with D unclear. This CDR3 is built from 16 residues. Trimming took off 5 bases at V and 0 bases at J, with 13 bases between the two ends. Germline-derived CDR1 and CDR2 are ENHRY and SYGVKD. CDR3 sequence (DNA): TGTGCCATCAGTACTATAGGAAGGGCGAACACCGGGGAGCTGTTTTTT. Amino acids: CAISTIGRANTGELFF.

The chain joins TRBV7-2 to TRBJ1-5; 9 positions match TRBD1. This CDR3 has 16 amino acids. The V segment lost 1 base and the J segment 4 bases; nucleotides outside the gene matches: 5. Germline CDR1 SGHTA, CDR2 FQGNSA. The CDR3 region is CASSLVGQGLNQPQHF. The CDR3 DNA reads TGTGCCAGCAGCTTAGTAGGACAGGGGTTGAATCAGCCCCAGCATTTT.

This clonotype was seen repeatedly, ten times or more. V gene TRBV20-1 combines with J gene TRBJ1-3; weak D call: TRBD1 (6 bases). Trimming cost V 1 base and J 0 bases, with 10 bases left between them. The germline V gene encodes CDR1 DFQATT and CDR2 SNEGSKA (reference sequence). This CDR3 contains 15 residues. The DNA for the CDR3 is TGCAGTGCTAGAGCCGGGGACATCTCTGGAAACACCATATATTTT. Its protein is CSARAGDISGNTIYF.

This clonotype was counted at least ten times. The V call is TRBV29-1, the J call TRBJ2-1, with D maybe TRBD2 (5 bases). CDR1 and CDR2 (germline): SQVTM, ANQGSEA. The ends were cut back, 7 bases at V and 6 bases at J, with 19 bases in the middle. The CDR3 is made up of 14 amino acids. The CDR3 DNA reads TGCAGCGGATCTAGGGTAGGGAGCGGCAATGAGCAGTTCTTC. Protein product: CSGSRVGSGNEQFF.

This clonotype came up a few times. The J gene is TRBJ1-6, the V gene TRBV12-3 or TRBV12-4; D is possibly TRBD1 (6 bases). This CDR3 has 17 amino acids. V was cut by 8 bases and J by 0 bases, with 17 bases left in between. The chain's CDR3 is CASGGRGLSSYNSPLHF. The CDR3 DNA follows: TGTGCCAGCGGAGGGCGGGGGCTGAGCTCCTATAATTCACCCCTCCACTTT.

The CDR3 DNA sequence: TGCAGTGCTAGCTCCCAGTCGAACACCGGGGAGCTGTTTTTT. Encoded protein: CSASSQSNTGELFF. V is TRBV20-1 and J is TRBJ2-2; no definite D call. CDR1 and CDR2 from the germline V gene are DFQATT and SNEGSKA (reference sequence). CDR3 size: 14 residues. V dropped 3 bases and J dropped 0 bases, with 8 bases sitting between them.

This sequence joins TRBV19 and TRBJ2-1, with a weak D call TRBD2 (5 bases). This CDR3 is 13 amino acids long. V lost 4 bases and J 9 bases, leaving 13 bases between the germline ends. From germline, CDR1 is LNHDA and CDR2 SQIVND (reference sequence). CDR3 sequence (DNA): TGTGCCAGTAGTACCCTACCAGGAGGTGAGCAGTTCTTC. Translation gives CASSTLPGGEQFF.

This clonotype was recorded at least ten times. The chain has TRBV20-1 and TRBJ2-7, with 11 bases lining up with TRBD1. Germline V gene data show CDR1 as DFQATT and CDR2 as SNEGSKA (reference sequence). V was clipped by 7 bases and J by 5 bases; unmatched bases: 10. The CDR3 extends over 14 amino acids. CDR3 DNA sequence: TGCAGTGGAGAATGGACAGGGGGCTTCCACGAGCAGTACTTC. Translated: CSGEWTGGFHEQYF.

At least ten counts were recorded for this clonotype. The chain joins TRBV24-1 to TRBJ2-1, with 9 bases aligning to TRBD2. The junction had 9 bases not matched to a gene; V was cut back by 2 bases and J by 8 bases. The CDR3 is made up of 16 amino acids. CDR1 is KGHDR and CDR2 is SFDVKD in the germline V gene. Written as DNA, the CDR3 is TGTGCCACCAGTGATTCCGTGCGGGGGGGCCTGGATGAGCAGTTCTTC. Translation: CATSDSVRGGLDEQFF.

In its sample, this clonotype was seen a few times. The chain has TRBV19 and TRBJ2-2; 9 bases map to TRBD2. Germline trimming cut 5 bases from V and 4 bases from J; bases unmatched to any gene: 5. This CDR3 has 15 amino acids. Germline loops: CDR1 LNHDA, CDR2 SQIVND (reference sequence). The CDR3 region is CASSELTSGTGELFF. CDR3 nucleotides: TGTGCCAGTAGTGAACTGACTAGCGGCACCGGGGAGCTGTTTTTT.

This clonotype was counted only a few times. The V call is TRBV5-1, the J call TRBJ2-4; D gene ambiguous. The CDR3 extends over 16 amino acids. The germline V gene has CDR1 SGHRS and CDR2 YFSETQ. V lost 4 bases, J lost 0 bases, and 14 bases lay in between. CDR3 in amino acids: CASSLGASLAKNIQYF. For the CDR3, the DNA is TGCGCCAGCAGCCTGGGCGCGAGTCTAGCCAAAAACATTCAGTACTTC.

The chain couples TRBV6-6 to TRBJ2-7; possible D gene TRBD1, 7 bases. The V gene's germline CDR1 is MNHNY and CDR2 SVGAGI (reference sequence). This CDR3 contains 13 residues. V lost 4 bases, J lost 6 bases, and 13 bases lay in between. For the CDR3, the DNA is TGTGCCAGCAGTTCAAGACAGGGAGGCGAGCAGTACTTC. It is translated as CASSSRQGGEQYF.

This clonotype was seen repeatedly, ten times or more. The chain uses TRBV19 and TRBJ2-1, with D maybe TRBD2 (6 bases). Germline V gene sequence: CDR1 LNHDA, CDR2 SQIVND (reference sequence). V lost 6 bases and J lost 7, with 10 bases in between. This CDR3 is 12 amino acids long. The CDR3 is CASSRTNNEQFF. CDR3 bases: TGTGCCAGTAGCAGGACTAATAATGAGCAGTTCTTC. Variable domain in full (rest from reference TRBV19 and TRBJ2-1): DGGITQSPKYLFRKEGQNVTLSCEQNLNHDAMYWYRQDPGQGLRLIYYSQIVNDFQKGDIAEGYSVSREKKESFPLTVTSAQKNPTAFYLCASSRTNNEQFFGPGTRLTVL.

This clonotype was recorded a few times. This chain joins TRBV27 and TRBJ2-6; D is perhaps TRBD2 (7 bases). The germline CDR1 and CDR2 sequences are MNHEY and SMNVEV (reference sequence). V was shortened by 3 bases and J by 0 bases, with 12 bases between the two germline ends. This CDR3 has 17 residues. The CDR3 DNA sequence: TGTGCCAGCAGTTTGAGGGGGGGAGGCTCTGGGGCCAACGTCCTGACTTTC. Protein: CASSLRGGGSGANVLTF. The whole variable domain, remainder taken from reference TRBV27 and TRBJ2-6, is EAQVTQNPRYLITVTGKKLTVTCSQNMNHEYMSWYRQDPGLGLRQIYYSMNVEVTDKGDVPEGYKVSRKEKRNFPLILESPSPNQTSLYFCASSLRGGGSGANVLTFGAGSRLTVL.

The J gene is TRBJ1-5, the V gene TRBV7-9; D remains unclear. Germline V lookup: CDR1 SEHNR, CDR2 FQNEAQ (reference sequence). V was trimmed by 1 base and J by 7 bases, leaving 14 bases between them. This CDR3 has 15 residues. Here the CDR3 reads CASSLGASRGQPQHF. Here the CDR3 DNA reads TGTGCCAGCAGCTTAGGTGCCAGCCGAGGGCAGCCCCAGCATTTT.

This clonotype has a count of ten or more. V gene TRBV7-2 combines with J gene TRBJ2-7, with no clear D. The ends were cut back, 4 bases at V and 0 bases at J, with 7 bases in the middle. The germline V gene encodes CDR1 SGHTA and CDR2 FQGNSA. The CDR3 extends over 13 amino acids. Here the CDR3 DNA reads TGTGCCAGCAGCTCATACCCCTCCTACGAGCAGTACTTC. Amino acids: CASSSYPSYEQYF.

The chain employs TRBV7-8 and TRBJ2-1; 15 nucleotides line up with TRBD2. CDR1 is SGHVS, CDR2 FQNEAQ, per germline. Trimming cost V 5 bases and J 10 bases; bases outside gene matches: 9. The CDR3 runs 16 residues. CDR3 in DNA: TGTGCCAGCAGCCGGACTAGCGGGGGGGCCACGGACGAGCAGTTCTTC. Its translation is CASSRTSGGATDEQFF.

The table lists this clonotype with many counts. The chain couples TRBV12-3 or TRBV12-4 to TRBJ2-4; D is unclear. The CDR3 has 13 residues. Trimming cost V 6 bases and J 3 bases, with 9 bases left between them. CDR3 bases: TGTGCCAGCAGCCCCACTGGCAAAAACATTCAGTACTTC. Its translation is CASSPTGKNIQYF.

The chain carries TRBV5-1 and TRBJ2-7; possible D gene TRBD2, 5 bases. There are 16 residues in the CDR3. Trimming shortened V by 0 bases and J by 1 base, and 14 bases separated the two germline ends. CDR1 is SGHRS and CDR2 is YFSETQ in the germline V gene. This CDR3 reads CASSLAGVKYSYEQYF. The CDR3 bases are TGCGCCAGCAGCTTGGCCGGGGTGAAGTATTCCTACGAGCAGTACTTC.

This clonotype was seen ten or more times. The V and J genes are TRBV4-2 and TRBJ2-2; perhaps TRBD2 as D (6 bases). V was pared by 4 bases and J by 1 base, with 10 bases between. The CDR3 is 15 residues long. Germline V gene lookup returns CDR1 LGHNA and CDR2 YNFKEQ. The CDR3 region is CASSPIAENTGELFF. The CDR3 DNA follows: TGTGCCAGCAGCCCCATAGCGGAGAACACCGGGGAGCTGTTTTTT.

This clonotype has just a few counts. V usage is TRBV10-3 and J usage is TRBJ2-5; D perhaps matches TRBD1 (6 bases). Trimming shortened V by 9 bases and J by 4 bases, and 9 bases separated the two germline ends. The germline V gene has CDR1 ENHRY and CDR2 SYGVKD. This CDR3 is built from 11 residues. CDR3 DNA: TGTGCCATAGGGGGTGGAGAGACCCAGTACTTC. Protein: CAIGGGETQYF.

This clonotype came up a few times. This chain joins TRBV14 and TRBJ1-2; D unclear. The CDR3 extends over 13 amino acids. V was cut by 0 bases and J by 7 bases, with 9 bases left in between. Germline values: CDR1 SGHDN, CDR2 FVKESK. The CDR3 DNA reads as TGTGCCAGCAGCCAAGATCTAGGAGCTGGCTACACCTTC. Protein sequence: CASSQDLGAGYTF.

Only a few counts were recorded for this clonotype. The chain has TRBV11-2 and TRBJ2-7, with TRBD1 matching over 9 bases. The CDR3 runs 18 residues. The germline V gene encodes CDR1 SGHAT and CDR2 FQNNGV. V dropped 5 bases and J dropped 7; count of bases not matched to a gene: 21. CDR3 sequence (DNA): TGTGCCAGCAGCCGATATGCGGGACAGGGTAAAAAAGGCTTGGAGCAGTACTTC. It yields the protein CASSRYAGQGKKGLEQYF.